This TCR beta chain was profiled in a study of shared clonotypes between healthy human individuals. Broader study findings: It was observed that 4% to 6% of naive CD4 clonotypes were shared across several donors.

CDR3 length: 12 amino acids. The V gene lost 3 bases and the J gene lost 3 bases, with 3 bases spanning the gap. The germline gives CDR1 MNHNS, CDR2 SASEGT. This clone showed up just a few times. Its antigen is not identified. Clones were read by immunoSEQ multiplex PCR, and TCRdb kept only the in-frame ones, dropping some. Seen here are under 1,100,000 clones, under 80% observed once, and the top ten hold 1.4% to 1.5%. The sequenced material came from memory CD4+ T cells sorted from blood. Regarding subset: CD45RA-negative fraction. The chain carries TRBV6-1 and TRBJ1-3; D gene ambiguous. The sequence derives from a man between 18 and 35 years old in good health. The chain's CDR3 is CASSELGNTIYF. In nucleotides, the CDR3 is TGTGCCAGCAGTGAGCTTGGAAACACCATATATTTT.